A single TCR beta chain is shown here with its context. The data derive from a study of shared clonotypes between healthy human individuals. The method was immunoSEQ multiplex PCR; TCRdb's version includes in-frame clones alone and lacks a portion of them. Here the sample spans about 340,000 clones, more than 60% being singletons. The germline gives CDR1 MDHEN, CDR2 SYDVKM. The CDR3 spans 15 residues. V lost 5 bases and J 6 bases, leaving 18 bases between the germline ends. The chain employs TRBV28 and TRBJ2-3; D possibly uses TRBD1 or TRBD2 (5 bases each). The clonotype was recovered from a young man in good health. The specimen sequenced was memory CD4+ T cells sorted from blood. Specified subset: CD45RA-negative fraction. CDR3 nucleotides: TGTGCCAGCAGTAACCAACCGGGGCTCACGGATACGCAGTATTTT. It codes for CASSNQPGLTDTQYF.